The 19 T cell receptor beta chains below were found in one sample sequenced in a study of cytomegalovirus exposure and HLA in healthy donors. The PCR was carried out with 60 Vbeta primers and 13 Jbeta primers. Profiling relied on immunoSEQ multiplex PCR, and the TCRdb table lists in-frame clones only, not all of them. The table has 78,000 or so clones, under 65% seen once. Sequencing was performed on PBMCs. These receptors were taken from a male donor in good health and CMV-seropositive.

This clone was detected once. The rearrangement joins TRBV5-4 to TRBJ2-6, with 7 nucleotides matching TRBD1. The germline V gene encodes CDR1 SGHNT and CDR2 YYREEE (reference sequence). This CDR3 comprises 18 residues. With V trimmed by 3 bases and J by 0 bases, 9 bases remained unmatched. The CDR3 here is CASSSPRGLNSGANVLTF. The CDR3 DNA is TGTGCCAGCAGCTCACCCAGGGGGTTGAACTCTGGGGCCAACGTCCTGACTTTC.

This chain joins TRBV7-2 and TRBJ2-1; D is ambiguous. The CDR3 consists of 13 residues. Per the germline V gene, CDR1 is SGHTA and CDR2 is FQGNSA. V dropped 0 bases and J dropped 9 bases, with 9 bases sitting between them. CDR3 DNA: TGTGCCAGCAGCTTAGCGCCAGCTAGTGAGCAGTTCTTC. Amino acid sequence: CASSLAPASEQFF.

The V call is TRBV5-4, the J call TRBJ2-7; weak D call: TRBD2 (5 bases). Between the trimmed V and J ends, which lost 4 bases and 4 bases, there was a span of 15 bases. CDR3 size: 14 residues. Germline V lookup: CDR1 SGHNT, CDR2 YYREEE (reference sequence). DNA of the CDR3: TGTGCCAGCAGCCGAGAGGGCCCTAGGTACGAGCAGTACTTC. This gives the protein CASSREGPRYEQYF. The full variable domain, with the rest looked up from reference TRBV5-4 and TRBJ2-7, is ETGVTQSPTHLIKTRGQQVTLRCSSQSGHNTVSWYQQALGQGPQFIFQYYREEENGRGNFPPRFSGLQFPNYSSELNVNALELDDSALYLCASSREGPRYEQYFGPGTRLTVT.

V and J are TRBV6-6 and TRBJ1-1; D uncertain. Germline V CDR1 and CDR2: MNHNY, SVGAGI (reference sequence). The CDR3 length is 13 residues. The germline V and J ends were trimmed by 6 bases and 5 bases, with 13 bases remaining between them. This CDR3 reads CASSSTSGTEAFF. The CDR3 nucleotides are TGTGCCAGCAGCTCGACCTCGGGGACTGAAGCTTTCTTT.

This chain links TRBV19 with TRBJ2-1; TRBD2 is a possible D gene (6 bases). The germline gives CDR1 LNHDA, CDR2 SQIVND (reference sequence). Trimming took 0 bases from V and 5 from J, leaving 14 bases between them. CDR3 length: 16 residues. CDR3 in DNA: TGTGCCAGTAGTATAGAGGCGGCGGGAAGAAACAATGAGCAGTTCTTC. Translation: CASSIEAAGRNNEQFF.

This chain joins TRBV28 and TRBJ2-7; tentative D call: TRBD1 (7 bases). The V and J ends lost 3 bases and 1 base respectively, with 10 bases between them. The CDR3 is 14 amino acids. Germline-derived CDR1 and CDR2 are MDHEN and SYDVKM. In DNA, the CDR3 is TGTGCCAGCAGTTTCAGGGGGGATTCCTACGAGCAGTACTTC. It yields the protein CASSFRGDSYEQYF.

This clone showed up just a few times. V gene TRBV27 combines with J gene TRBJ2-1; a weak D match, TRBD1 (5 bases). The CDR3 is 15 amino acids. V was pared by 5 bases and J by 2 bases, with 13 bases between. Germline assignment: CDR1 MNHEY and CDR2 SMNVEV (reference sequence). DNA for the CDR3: TGTGCCAGCAGTGTAAGGGGTGTCCCCTACAATGAGCAGTTCTTC. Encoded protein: CASSVRGVPYNEQFF.

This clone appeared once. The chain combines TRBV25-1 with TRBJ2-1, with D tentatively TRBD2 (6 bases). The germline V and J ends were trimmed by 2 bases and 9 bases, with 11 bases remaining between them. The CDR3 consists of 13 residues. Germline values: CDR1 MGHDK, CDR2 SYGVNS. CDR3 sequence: CASSEERAGEQFF. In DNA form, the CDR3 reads TGTGCCAGCAGTGAAGAGCGGGCCGGTGAGCAGTTCTTC. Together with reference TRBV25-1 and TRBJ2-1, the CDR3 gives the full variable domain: EADIYQTPRYLVIGTGKKITLECSQTMGHDKMYWYQQDPGMELHLIHYSYGVNSTEKGDLSSESTVSRIRTEHFPLTLESARPSHTSQYLCASSEERAGEQFFGPGTRLTVL.

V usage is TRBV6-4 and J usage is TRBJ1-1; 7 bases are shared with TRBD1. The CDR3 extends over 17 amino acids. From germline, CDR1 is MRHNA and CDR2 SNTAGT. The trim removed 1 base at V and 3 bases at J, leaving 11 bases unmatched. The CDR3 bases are TGTGCCAGCAGTGACTTACCGGGACAGAGGAAAGACACTGAAGCTTTCTTT. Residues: CASSDLPGQRKDTEAFF.

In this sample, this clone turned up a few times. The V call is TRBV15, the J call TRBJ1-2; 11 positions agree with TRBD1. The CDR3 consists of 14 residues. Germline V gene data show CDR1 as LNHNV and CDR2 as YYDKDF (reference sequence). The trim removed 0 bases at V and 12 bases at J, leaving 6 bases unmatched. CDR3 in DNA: TGTGCCACCAGCAGAGAACGGACAGGGGGCAAGGACACCTTC. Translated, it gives CATSRERTGGKDTF.

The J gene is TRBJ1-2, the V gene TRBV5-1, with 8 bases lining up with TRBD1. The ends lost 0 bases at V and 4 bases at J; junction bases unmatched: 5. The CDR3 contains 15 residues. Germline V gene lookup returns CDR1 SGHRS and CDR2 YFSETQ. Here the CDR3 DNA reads TGCGCCAGCAGCTTGGATGGACAGGGTTCCTATGGCTACACCTTC. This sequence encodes CASSLDGQGSYGYTF. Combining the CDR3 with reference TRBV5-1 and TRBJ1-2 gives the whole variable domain KAGVTQTPRYLIKTRGQQVTLSCSPISGHRSVSWYQQTPGQGLQFLFEYFSETQRNKGNFPGRFSGRQFSNSRSEMNVSTLELGDSALYLCASSLDGQGSYGYTFGSGTRLTVV.

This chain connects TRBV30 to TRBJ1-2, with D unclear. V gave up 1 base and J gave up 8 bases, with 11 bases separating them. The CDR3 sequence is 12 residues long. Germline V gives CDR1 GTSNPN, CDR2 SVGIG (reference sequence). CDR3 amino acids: CAWSDDKRGYTF. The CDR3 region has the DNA TGTGCCTGGAGTGACGACAAGCGGGGCTACACCTTC.

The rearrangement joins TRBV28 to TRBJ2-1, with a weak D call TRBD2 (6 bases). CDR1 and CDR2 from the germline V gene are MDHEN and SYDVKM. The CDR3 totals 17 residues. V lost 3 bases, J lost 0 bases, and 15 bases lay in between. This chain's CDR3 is CASSLRSSESSYNEQFF. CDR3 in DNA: TGTGCCAGCAGTTTGAGGTCTAGCGAGAGCTCCTACAATGAGCAGTTCTTC. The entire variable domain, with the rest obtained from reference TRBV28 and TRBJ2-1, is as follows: DVKVTQSSRYLVKRTGEKVFLECVQDMDHENMFWYRQDPGLGLRLIYFSYDVKMKEKGDIPEGYSVSREKKERFSLILESASTNQTSMYLCASSLRSSESSYNEQFFGPGTRLTVL.

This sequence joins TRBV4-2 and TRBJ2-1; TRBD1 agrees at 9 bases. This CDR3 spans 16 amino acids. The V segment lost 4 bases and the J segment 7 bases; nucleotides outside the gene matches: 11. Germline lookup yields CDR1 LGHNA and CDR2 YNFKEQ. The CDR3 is CASSPPGQGLVNEQFF. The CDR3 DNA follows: TGTGCCAGCAGCCCCCCGGGACAGGGATTGGTTAATGAGCAGTTCTTC.

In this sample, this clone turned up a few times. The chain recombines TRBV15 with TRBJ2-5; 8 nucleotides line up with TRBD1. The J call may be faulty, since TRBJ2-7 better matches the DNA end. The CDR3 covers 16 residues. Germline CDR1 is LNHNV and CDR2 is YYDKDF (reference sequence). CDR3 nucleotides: TGTGCCACCAGCAGAGTAACCGGGACAGGTTCCTACGAGCAGTACTTC. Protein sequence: CATSRVTGTGSYEQYF.

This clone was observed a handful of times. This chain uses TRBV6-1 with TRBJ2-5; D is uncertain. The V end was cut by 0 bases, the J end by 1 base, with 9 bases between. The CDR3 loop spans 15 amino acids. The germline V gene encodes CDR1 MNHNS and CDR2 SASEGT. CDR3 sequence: CASSEAGTAQETQYF. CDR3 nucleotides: TGTGCCAGCAGTGAAGCCGGAACAGCCCAAGAGACCCAGTACTTC.

This chain's CDR3 is CAISDRGPYSNQPQHF. In nucleotides, the CDR3 is TGTGCCATCAGTGACAGGGGCCCTTATAGCAATCAGCCCCAGCATTTT. V is TRBV10-3 and J is TRBJ1-5; a possible D gene is TRBD1 (6 bases). CDR1 and CDR2 from the germline V gene are ENHRY and SYGVKD. V was clipped by 3 bases and J by 0 bases, with 12 bases between them. The CDR3 totals 16 residues.

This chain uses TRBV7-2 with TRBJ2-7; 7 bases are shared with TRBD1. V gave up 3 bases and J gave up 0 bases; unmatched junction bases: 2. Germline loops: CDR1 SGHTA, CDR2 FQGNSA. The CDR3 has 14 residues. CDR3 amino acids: CASSFGQASYEQYF. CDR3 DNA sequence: TGTGCCAGCAGCTTTGGACAGGCCTCCTACGAGCAGTACTTC.

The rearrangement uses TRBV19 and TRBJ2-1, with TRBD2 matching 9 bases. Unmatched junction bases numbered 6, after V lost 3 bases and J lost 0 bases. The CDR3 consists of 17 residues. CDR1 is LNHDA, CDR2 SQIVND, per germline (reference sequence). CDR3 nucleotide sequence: TGTGCCAGTAGTATTCTCGCTAGCGGGGCCTCCTACAATGAGCAGTTCTTC. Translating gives CASSILASGASYNEQFF.